The present T cell receptor beta chain was sequenced within a study of T-cell memory formation after mild COVID-19 (TCRdb year 2021). Broadly, across the study: Most TCR sequence clusters were specific to one of the two donors. In a couple of donors, T-cell clones that expanded and contracted after mild COVID-19 were followed by sequencing TCRalpha and TCRbeta repertoires longitudinally. Two young, previously healthy adult volunteers, one female and one male, were included in the cohort. Overall study results and their limits: Only a couple of mild cases were covered in the study, and larger cohorts including severe cases with pre-infection samples were considered necessary. The second-wave clones that peaked on day 37 were not confirmed to be SARS-CoV-2 specific. Contracting CD4+ clones turned up mainly in the CM and EM memory subsets, whereas EMRA was where CD8+ clones were enriched. Some responding clones were detected in pre-infection memory, suggesting pre-existing cross-reactive memory T cells joined the SARS-CoV-2 response. Clones that contracted from day 15 to 85 showed balanced CD4/CD8 phenotypes, whereas a second wave of clones that expanded from day 15 to 37 leaned towards CD4+.

On this clonotype itself: Its antigen specificity is not known. Nothing much larger sits one base from this clone, and base qualities are not available.

Ficoll-Paque density gradient centrifugation was used to isolate PBMCs. Sequencing took place on an Illumina NovaSeq 6000. TCRalpha and TCRbeta cDNA libraries were built by 5'RACE with constant-segment primers, adding sample barcodes and unique molecular identifiers. Trizol reagent was used to extract RNA from every sample. Amplification of the libraries took two PCR steps, and the second step added a second sample barcode plus Illumina TruSeq adapters. The libraries were sequenced on an Illumina NovaSeq using 2 x 150 bp paired-end reads. For the original study's pipeline: Demultiplexing of reads and collapsing into UMI-guided consensus sequences were performed with migec v1.2.7. With mixcr v2.1.11, UMI consensuses were aligned to TRA and TRB V and J templates and assembled into clonotypes. Expanded or contracted clonotypes were those called significant by both edgeR and NoisET, with noise models trained on biological replicates. For edgeR calls, a false discovery rate-adjusted p below 0.01 and a log2 fold-change threshold of 1 were applied. As an exploratory analysis of dynamics, PCA with hierarchical clustering was applied to max-normalized trajectories of the 1000 most abundant clonotypes. The CD4 or CD8 phenotype of responding clones was assigned using the separately sequenced CD4+ and CD8+ repertoires. TCRdb reprocessing: public reads trimmed at Q25 with fastp, clones called with MiXCR, in-frame beta chains kept. Each CDR3 protein gets just one entry, which takes the most common genes and DNA from the rows behind it. TCRdb assigned the V and J calls; the authors' analysis was not used. In this sample the table shows under 200,000 distinct CDR3 sequences, approximately 10% of which occur a single time. The ten largest make up approximately 3.8% of the sample.

The germline V end is reduced by 10 bases and the J end by 11 bases; junction bases left unmatched: 8. Via the germline V gene, CDR1 is ENHRY and CDR2 SYGVKD. The CDR3, cysteine through phenylalanine, is 12 amino acids long. The CDR3 DNA has 36 bases and is translated from base 1. This receptor was identified in a man younger than 30 who had mild COVID-19 (a few samples of this study predate the infection). The sample titles of this study are shuffled in the database, so cell type and time point are left out; the donor was told from shared clones. The rearrangement combines TRBV10-3 with TRBJ1-4, and TRBD1 aligns with 9 junction nucleotides. The sequenced sample was PBMCs or a T cell subset sorted from them (not recorded which). CDR3 region: CATGTGRDKLFF. The nucleotide sequence reads TGTGCCACCGGGACAGGGAGGGACAAACTGTTTTTT.